The subject of this entry is one TCR beta chain. Assay used: immunoSEQ multiplex PCR; TCRdb lists only in-frame clones, some missing. The data show about 130,000 clones, with around 94% seen just once and 14% held by the top ten. This sample is part of a study of control samples from healthy donors and cancer patients. Germline V gene sequence: CDR1 SGHDT, CDR2 YYEEEE. V shed 4 bases and J shed 1 base, with 26 bases lying between them. This CDR3 region has 19 residues. The source is a man aged 60 to 69 with colorectal cancer. This rearrangement joins TRBV5-6 to TRBJ1-1, with D perhaps TRBD1 (6 bases). The sample was PBMCs. CDR3 coding DNA: TGTGCCAGCAGCGTCAACCTTAGGGGGACACTTCCTTGGAACACTGAAGCTTTCTTT. This sequence encodes CASSVNLRGTLPWNTEAFF.